This entry lists 27 T cell receptor beta chains sequenced from one sample in a study of T cells after yellow fever vaccination. MiXCR, applied by TCRdb to the 5' RACE reads, yields one record per CDR3 protein. There are some 550,000 distinct CDR3 sequences in the sample; approximately 21% occur only once, and 13% to 15% lies in the top ten. This sample comprised PBMCs, obtained 15 days after the yellow fever booster vaccination. The receptors were sampled from a young man who received the YFV17D yellow fever vaccine.

The chain couples TRBV3-1 to TRBJ2-3; D may match TRBD1 or TRBD2 (5 bases each). Germline lookup yields CDR1 LGHDT and CDR2 YNNKEL (reference sequence). The V gene lost 0 bases and the J gene lost 9 bases, with 16 bases spanning the gap. The CDR3 contains 15 residues. Here the CDR3 DNA reads TGTGCCAGCAGCCAAGATCTAGGACTGAGGGGAACGCAGTATTTT. This sequence encodes CASSQDLGLRGTQYF.

This clonotype was picked up many times. The chain carries TRBV20-1 and TRBJ2-4; no firm D call. This CDR3 is built from 14 residues. Trimming shortened V by 6 bases and J by 4 bases, and 16 bases separated the two germline ends. Germline V CDR1 and CDR2: DFQATT, SNEGSKA (reference sequence). CDR3 protein: CSAAPPTDKNIQYF. The CDR3 region has the DNA TGCAGTGCCGCACCCCCTACAGATAAAAACATTCAGTACTTC.

The rearrangement links TRBV24-1 to TRBJ2-3; D ambiguous. Looked up from germline, CDR1 is KGHDR and CDR2 is SFDVKD. Trimming removed 5 bases from V and 5 bases from J, with 10 bases in between. The length of the CDR3 is 13 residues. The CDR3 spells CATSVRRLDTQYF. DNA for the CDR3: TGTGCCACCAGTGTGCGAAGATTAGATACGCAGTATTTT.

This sequence joins TRBV7-2 and TRBJ2-7; 10 bases are shared with TRBD2. V was pared by 2 bases and J by 6 bases, with 7 bases of the junction left unmatched. The CDR3 is 15 amino acids. The germline V gene encodes CDR1 SGHTA and CDR2 FQGNSA. CDR3 loop: CASSLLLAGGIEQYF. The CDR3 region has the DNA TGTGCCAGCAGCTTATTGTTAGCGGGAGGTATCGAGCAGTACTTC.

This clonotype occurred a few times. V is TRBV12-3 or TRBV12-4 and J is TRBJ2-5; 8 positions agree with TRBD2. This CDR3 region has 14 residues. With 1 base clipped from V and 5 bases from J, the junction kept 3 bases outside the gene matches. CDR3 loop: CASSLGTSFETQYF. The CDR3 DNA is TGTGCCAGCAGTTTAGGGACTAGCTTCGAGACCCAGTACTTC.

As concerns this clonotype: The CDR3 does not end in the conserved phenylalanine or tryptophan, so this is likely a read error. The J gene is TRBJ2-5, the V gene TRBV2; tentatively, D is TRBD2 (6 bases). CDR3 length: 15 residues. Trimming cost V 8 bases and J 5 bases, with 21 bases left between them. Germline CDR1 SNHLY, CDR2 FYNNEI. Written as DNA, the CDR3 is TGTGCCAGCCGAAAGAGGGACCTCCGGGAGGAGACCCAGTACTTA. It yields the protein CASRKRDLREETQYL.

This clonotype was found a few times. This chain uses TRBV14 with TRBJ2-7; 11 bases map to TRBD2. The V segment lost 3 bases and the J segment 2 bases; nucleotides outside the gene matches: 3. Germline CDR1 and CDR2: SGHDN and FVKESK. This CDR3 has 15 amino acids. CDR3 sequence reads: CASSQTSGKTYEQYF. The CDR3 bases are TGTGCCAGCAGCCAGACTAGCGGGAAGACCTACGAGCAGTACTTC.

The chain couples TRBV7-2 to TRBJ2-3; D remains unclear. Between the trimmed V and J ends, which lost 4 bases and 2 bases, there was a span of 10 bases. CDR1 and CDR2 (germline): SGHTA, FQGNSA. This CDR3 contains 14 residues. The CDR3 DNA reads TGTGCCAGCAGCTGGGCAGTTTACACAGATACGCAGTATTTT. The encoded protein is CASSWAVYTDTQYF.

This clonotype came up a few times. This chain uses TRBV7-2 with TRBJ2-7, with D possibly being TRBD2 (6 bases). The length of the CDR3 is 12 residues. The V end was cut by 5 bases, the J end by 3 bases, with 8 bases between. Germline-derived CDR1 and CDR2 are SGHTA and FQGNSA. CDR3 sequence reads: CASSIGGYEQYF. DNA of the CDR3: TGTGCCAGCAGCATCGGGGGCTACGAGCAGTACTTC.

The table lists this clonotype with a few counts. The chain couples TRBV12-3 or TRBV12-4 to TRBJ2-7, with a tentative D call TRBD2 (7 bases). Trimming stripped 6 bases from V and 4 bases from J, with 16 bases between. The CDR3 consists of 14 residues. CDR3 loop: CASSPDSGAYEQYF. The CDR3 DNA sequence: TGTGCCAGCAGCCCGGACAGCGGGGCGTACGAGCAGTACTTC.

V and J are TRBV20-1 and TRBJ2-1; a weak D match, TRBD2 (5 bases). CDR1 and CDR2 (germline): DFQATT, SNEGSKA (reference sequence). The CDR3 totals 14 residues. V was pared by 6 bases and J by 6 bases, with 18 bases between. CDR3 protein: CSASLGLAGNEQFF. CDR3 sequence (DNA): TGCAGTGCATCCCTAGGGCTTGCGGGCAATGAGCAGTTCTTC.

As to this clonotype: At one end the junction does not follow the germline gene, possibly because of a read error. V usage is TRBV20-1 and J usage is TRBJ2-5; D is uncertain. Looked up from germline, CDR1 is DFQATT and CDR2 is SNEGSKA (reference sequence). CDR3 length: 12 amino acids. CDR3 DNA sequence: TGCAGTGCGAGAGACCGCCGAGAGACCCAGTACTTC. Translation: CSARDRRETQYF.

This clonotype was seen a few times. This chain joins TRBV6-2 or TRBV6-3 and TRBJ2-7; 16 nucleotides match TRBD2. The length of the CDR3 is 17 residues. Germline V lookup: CDR1 MNHEY, CDR2 SVGEGT. With V trimmed by 2 bases and J by 3 bases, 4 bases remained unmatched. The CDR3: CASSYGTSGRASYEQYF. CDR3 nucleotide sequence: TGTGCCAGCAGTTACGGGACTAGCGGGAGGGCCAGCTACGAGCAGTACTTC.

The rearrangement joins TRBV20-1 to TRBJ1-1; D gene ambiguous. The germline V gene has CDR1 DFQATT and CDR2 SNEGSKA (reference sequence). With 6 bases removed from V and 0 bases from J, the gap between germline ends came to 32 bases. This CDR3 spans 20 amino acids. This chain's CDR3 is CSADRRIRLGEKKLNTEAFF. The CDR3 nucleotides are TGCAGTGCGGACCGGAGGATTCGTCTAGGTGAAAAGAAGCTGAACACTGAAGCTTTCTTT.

This clonotype has more than one count but fewer than ten. The J gene is TRBJ2-2, the V gene TRBV7-2; 10 positions agree with TRBD1. The length of the CDR3 is 16 residues. With V trimmed by 6 bases and J by 5 bases, 9 bases remained unmatched. The V gene's germline CDR1 is SGHTA and CDR2 FQGNSA. In DNA form, the CDR3 reads TGTGCCAGCAGACCCGGTGTGGGACAGGGGACCGGGGAGCTGTTTTTT. Amino acids: CASRPGVGQGTGELFF.

The V and J genes are TRBV10-3 and TRBJ1-6, with TRBD1 matching over 9 bases. V was pared by 8 bases and J by 6 bases, with 2 bases of the junction left unmatched. This CDR3 contains 13 residues. The germline V gene encodes CDR1 ENHRY and CDR2 SYGVKD. The CDR3 sequence: CAIGDRVNSPLHF. DNA for the CDR3: TGTGCCATCGGGGACAGGGTTAATTCACCCCTCCACTTT.

This clonotype was counted a few times. The chain carries TRBV11-2 and TRBJ2-3; 7 nucleotides match TRBD2. CDR1 is SGHAT, CDR2 FQNNGV, per germline. The CDR3 runs 15 residues. Trimming cost V 4 bases and J 3 bases; bases outside gene matches: 7. CDR3 region: CASSSNAGVTDTQYF. Written as DNA, the CDR3 is TGTGCCAGCAGCTCTAACGCGGGAGTGACAGATACGCAGTATTTT. Looking up the rest from reference TRBV11-2 and TRBJ2-3 gives the full variable domain: EAGVAQSPRYKIIEKRQSVAFWCNPISGHATLYWYQQILGQGPKLLIQFQNNGVVDDSQLPKDRFSAERLKGVDSTLKIQPAKLEDSAVYLCASSSNAGVTDTQYFGPGTRLTVL.

The chain employs TRBV6-1 and TRBJ2-7; D possibly uses TRBD1 or TRBD2 (5 bases each). The V end was cut by 7 bases, the J end by 5 bases, with 21 bases between. CDR1 and CDR2 (germline): MNHNS, SASEGT. The CDR3 contains 15 residues. The DNA for the CDR3 is TGTGCCAGCACCCGGTCGGGGACGAGCTGGGACGAGCAGTACTTC. Its protein is CASTRSGTSWDEQYF.

This clonotype was seen only a few times. The rearrangement links TRBV20-1 to TRBJ2-1; 10 bases agree with TRBD1. In germline, CDR1 is DFQATT, CDR2 SNEGSKA (reference sequence). Losses at the gene ends were 5 bases for V and 5 bases for J; bases not matched to a gene: 6. The CDR3 length is 14 residues. CDR3 in DNA: TGCAGTGCTCGACAGGGGGCGCGGGACAATGAGCAGTTCTTC. Protein sequence: CSARQGARDNEQFF.

The chain recombines TRBV29-1 with TRBJ2-5; D call uncertain. Per the germline V gene, CDR1 is SQVTM and CDR2 is ANQGSEA. The CDR3 consists of 12 residues. V was cut by 3 bases and J by 5 bases, with 10 bases left in between. The CDR3 region is CSVEKGQETQYF. The CDR3 DNA is TGCAGCGTTGAGAAGGGTCAGGAGACCCAGTACTTC.

This clonotype occurred a few times. The chain links TRBV10-3 to TRBJ2-4, with D unresolved. Trimming stripped 4 bases from V and 0 bases from J, with 10 bases between. Germline V CDR1 and CDR2: ENHRY, SYGVKD. This CDR3 comprises 15 residues. CDR3 loop: CAISAGGLAKNIQYF. CDR3 DNA: TGTGCCATCAGTGCCGGCGGATTAGCCAAAAACATTCAGTACTTC.

The table lists this clonotype with a few counts. J is TRBJ2-5 and V is TRBV7-2; 7 bases map to TRBD2. Germline values: CDR1 SGHTA, CDR2 FQGNSA. Trimming cost V 3 bases and J 5 bases; bases outside gene matches: 6. The CDR3 spans 14 residues. The CDR3 DNA follows: TGTGCCAGCAGCTTTTCATTGGGGGGGGAGACCCAGTACTTC. Protein product: CASSFSLGGETQYF. Full variable domain (outside the CDR3, taken from reference TRBV7-2 and TRBJ2-5): GAGVSQSPSNKVTEKGKDVELRCDPISGHTALYWYRQSLGQGLEFLIYFQGNSAPDKSGLPSDRFSAERTGGSVSTLTIQRTQQEDSAVYLCASSFSLGGETQYFGPGTRLLVL.

V usage is TRBV7-9 and J usage is TRBJ2-1; 7 nucleotides align to TRBD2. In germline, CDR1 is SEHNR, CDR2 FQNEAQ (reference sequence). This CDR3 contains 15 residues. Trimming took 2 bases from V and 15 from J; bases not matched to a gene: 16. The CDR3 coding sequence is TGTGCCAGCAGCTTATCCTCCACGGGTAGCCCGGGAGGGTTCTTC. It translates to CASSLSSTGSPGGFF.

The chain joins TRBV24-1 to TRBJ2-1, with D unclear. Germline lookup yields CDR1 KGHDR and CDR2 SFDVKD. The length of the CDR3 is 17 residues. V dropped 5 bases and J dropped 0 bases, with 16 bases sitting between them. CDR3 DNA sequence: TGTGCCACCAGTGGCAGTGTTCAGCGTAGCTCCTACAATGAGCAGTTCTTC. Its protein is CATSGSVQRSSYNEQFF.

This chain links TRBV12-5 with TRBJ1-5; D unclear. The CDR3 contains 13 residues. Germline CDR1 reads LGHNT; CDR2 reads FRNRAP. V lost 0 bases, J lost 9 bases, and 9 bases lay in between. The CDR3 DNA sequence: TGTGCTAGTGGTTTGGTAGGAGTAACGCCCCAGCATTTT. Encoded protein: CASGLVGVTPQHF.

This chain joins TRBV2 and TRBJ2-6; D is unresolved. The CDR3 runs 14 residues. The V end lost 1 base, the J end lost 3 bases, and 4 bases lay between the germline ends. Germline-derived CDR1 and CDR2 are SNHLY and FYNNEI. Written as DNA, the CDR3 is TGTGCCAGCAGTGAAGGGATTGGGGCCAACGTCCTGACTTTC. Translated, it gives CASSEGIGANVLTF.

In the case of this clonotype: Germline and junction disagree at one end, which may indicate a read error. The gene calls are TRBV11-2 and TRBJ2-7, with D tentatively TRBD1 (6 bases). Germline V CDR1 and CDR2: SGHAT, FQNNGV. The CDR3 sequence is 12 residues long. The CDR3 DNA is TGTGCCAGCAGCAGCTCCCGGGACAACCGGCACTTC. Its translation: CASSSSRDNRHF.